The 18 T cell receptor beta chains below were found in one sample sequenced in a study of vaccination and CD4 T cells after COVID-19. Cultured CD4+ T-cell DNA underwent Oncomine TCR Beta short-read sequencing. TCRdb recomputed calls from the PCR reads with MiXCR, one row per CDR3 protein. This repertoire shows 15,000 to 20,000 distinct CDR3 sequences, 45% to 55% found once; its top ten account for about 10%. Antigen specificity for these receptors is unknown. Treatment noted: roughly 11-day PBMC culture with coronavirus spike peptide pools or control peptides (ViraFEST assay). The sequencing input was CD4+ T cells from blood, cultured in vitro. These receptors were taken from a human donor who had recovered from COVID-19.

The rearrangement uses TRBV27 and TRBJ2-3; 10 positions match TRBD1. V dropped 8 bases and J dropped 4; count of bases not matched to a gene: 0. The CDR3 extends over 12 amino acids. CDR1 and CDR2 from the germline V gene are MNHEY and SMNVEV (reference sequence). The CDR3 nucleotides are TGTGCCAGCGGACAGGGGGCAGATACGCAGTATTTT. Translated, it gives CASGQGADTQYF.

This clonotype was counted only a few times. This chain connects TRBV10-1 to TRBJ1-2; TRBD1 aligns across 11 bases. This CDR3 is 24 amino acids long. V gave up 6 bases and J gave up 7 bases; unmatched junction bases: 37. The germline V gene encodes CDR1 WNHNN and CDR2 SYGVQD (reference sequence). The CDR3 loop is CASSRLPRGMAGTGGAVKRVGYTF. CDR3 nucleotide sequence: TGCGCCAGCAGCCGGCTTCCCCGCGGAATGGCCGGGACAGGGGGAGCGGTAAAGAGGGTTGGCTACACCTTC.

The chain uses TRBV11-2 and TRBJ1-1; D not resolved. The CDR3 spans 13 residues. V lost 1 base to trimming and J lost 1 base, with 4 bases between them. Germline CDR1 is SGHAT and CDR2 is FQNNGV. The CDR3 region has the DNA TGTGCCAGCAGCTTAGGATGGAACACTGAAGCTTTCTTT. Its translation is CASSLGWNTEAFF.

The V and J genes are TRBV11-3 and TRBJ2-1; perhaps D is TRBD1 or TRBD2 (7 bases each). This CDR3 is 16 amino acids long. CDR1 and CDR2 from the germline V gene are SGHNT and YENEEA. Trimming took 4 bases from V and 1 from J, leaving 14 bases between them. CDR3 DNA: TGTGCCAGCAGCTACCAGGGGGGGGGATCCTACAATGAGCAGTTCTTC. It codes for CASSYQGGGSYNEQFF.

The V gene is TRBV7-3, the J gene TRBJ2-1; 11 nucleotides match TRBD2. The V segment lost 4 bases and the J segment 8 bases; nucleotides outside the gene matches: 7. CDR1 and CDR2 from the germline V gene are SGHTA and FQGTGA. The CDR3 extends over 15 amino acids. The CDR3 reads CASSWGASGRYEQFF. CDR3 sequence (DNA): TGTGCCAGCAGCTGGGGGGCTAGCGGGAGGTATGAGCAGTTCTTC.

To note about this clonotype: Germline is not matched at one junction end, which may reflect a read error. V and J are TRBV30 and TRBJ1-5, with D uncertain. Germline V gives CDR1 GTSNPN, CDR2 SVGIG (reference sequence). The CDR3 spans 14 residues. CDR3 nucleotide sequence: TGTGTCTGGAGTGTTAAATTAGTCAATCAGCCCCAGCATTTT. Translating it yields CVWSVKLVNQPQHF.

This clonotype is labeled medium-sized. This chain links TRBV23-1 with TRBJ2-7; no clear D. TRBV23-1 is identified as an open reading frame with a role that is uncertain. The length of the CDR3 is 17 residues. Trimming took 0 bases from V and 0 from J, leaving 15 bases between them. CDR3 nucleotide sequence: TGCGCCAGCAGTCAATCCTCATATCTGTGGAGCTCCTACGAGCAGTACTTC. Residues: CASSQSSYLWSSYEQYF.

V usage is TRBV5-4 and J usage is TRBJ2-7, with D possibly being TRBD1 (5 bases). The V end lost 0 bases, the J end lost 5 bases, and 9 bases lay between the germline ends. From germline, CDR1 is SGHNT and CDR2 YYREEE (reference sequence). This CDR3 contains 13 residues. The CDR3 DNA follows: TGTGCCAGCAGCTTGGGAAGGGGCGACGAGCAGTACTTC. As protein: CASSLGRGDEQYF.

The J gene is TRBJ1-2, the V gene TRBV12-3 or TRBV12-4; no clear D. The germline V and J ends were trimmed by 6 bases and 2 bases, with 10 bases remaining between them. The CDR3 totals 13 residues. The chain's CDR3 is CASSREQNYGYTF. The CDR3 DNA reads TGTGCCAGCAGCCGAGAGCAGAACTATGGCTACACCTTC.

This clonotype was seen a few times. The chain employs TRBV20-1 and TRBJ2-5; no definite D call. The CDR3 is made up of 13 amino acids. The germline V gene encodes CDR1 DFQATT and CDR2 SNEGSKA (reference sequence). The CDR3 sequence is CSLARPYQETQYF. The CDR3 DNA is TGCAGCCTCGCCAGGCCCTACCAAGAGACCCAGTACTTC.

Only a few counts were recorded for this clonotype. CDR3 amino acids: CAPPRRTSRNKSSYEQYF. The CDR3 nucleotides read TGTGCCCCCCCACGCCGGACTAGCAGGAACAAGAGCTCCTACGAGCAGTACTTC. The chain employs TRBV24-1 and TRBJ2-7; 8 bases are a match to TRBD2. The CDR3 is made up of 18 amino acids. Germline assignment: CDR1 KGHDR and CDR2 SFDVKD. After removal of 12 bases from V and 0 bases from J, the junction contained 21 bases not matched to a gene.

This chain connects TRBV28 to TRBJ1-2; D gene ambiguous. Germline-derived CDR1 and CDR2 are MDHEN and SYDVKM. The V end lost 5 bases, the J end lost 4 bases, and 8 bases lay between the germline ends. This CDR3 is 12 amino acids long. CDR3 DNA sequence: TGTGCCAGCAGTAGTGGGAGCTATGGCTACACCTTC. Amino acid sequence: CASSSGSYGYTF.

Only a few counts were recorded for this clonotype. The CDR3 DNA reads TGTGCCAGCAGGATCGCGGTAATCGGTTCACCCCTCCACTTT. This encodes CASRIAVIGSPLHF. The chain uses TRBV6-1 and TRBJ1-6; D not resolved. Germline loops: CDR1 MNHNS, CDR2 SASEGT. The CDR3 length is 14 residues. V was cut by 6 bases and J by 9 bases, with 15 bases left in between.

The DNA of the CDR3 is TGTGCCAGCAGTTACTCATCCCCAACTAATGAAAAACTGTTTTTT. As protein: CASSYSSPTNEKLFF. The rearrangement joins TRBV6-5 to TRBJ1-4; D is uncertain. This CDR3 has 15 residues. CDR1 is MNHEY and CDR2 is SVGAGI in the germline V gene. V lost 0 bases, J lost 0 bases, and 5 bases lay in between.

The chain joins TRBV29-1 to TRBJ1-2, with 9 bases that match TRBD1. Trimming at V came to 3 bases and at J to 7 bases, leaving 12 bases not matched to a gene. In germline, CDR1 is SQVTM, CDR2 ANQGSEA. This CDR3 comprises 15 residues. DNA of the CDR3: TGCAGCGTTGACCTACAGGGGGCGCCCGCATCTGGCTACACCTTC. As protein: CSVDLQGAPASGYTF.

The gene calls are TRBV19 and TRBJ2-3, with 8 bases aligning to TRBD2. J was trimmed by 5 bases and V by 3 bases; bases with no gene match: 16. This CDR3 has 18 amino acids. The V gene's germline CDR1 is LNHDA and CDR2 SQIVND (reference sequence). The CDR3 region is CASSMTGGALSLEDTQYF. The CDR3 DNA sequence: TGTGCCAGTAGTATGACGGGGGGGGCCTTAAGTTTGGAAGATACGCAGTATTTT.

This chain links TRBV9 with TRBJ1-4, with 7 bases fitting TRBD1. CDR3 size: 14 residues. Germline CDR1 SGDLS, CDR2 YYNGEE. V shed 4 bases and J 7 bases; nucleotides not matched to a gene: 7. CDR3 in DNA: TGTGCCAGCAGCCCCCGACAGGGAGGTGAAAAACTGTTTTTT. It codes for CASSPRQGGEKLFF.

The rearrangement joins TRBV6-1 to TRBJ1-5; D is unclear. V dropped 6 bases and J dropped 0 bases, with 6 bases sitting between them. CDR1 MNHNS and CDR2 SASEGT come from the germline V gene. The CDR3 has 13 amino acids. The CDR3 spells CASRSDSNQPQHF. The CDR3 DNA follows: TGTGCCAGCAGAAGCGATAGCAATCAGCCCCAGCATTTT.